Below are 25 T cell receptor beta chains sequenced from a single sample in a study of tissue T cells after allogeneic stem cell transplantation (dated by TCRdb to between 2021 and 2023). Read against the paper, the sample's time point label means: mouse harvest day 7 after allogeneic transplant. Mouse grafts combined 10^7 T-cell-depleted bone marrow cells with 10^6 splenic CD5+ T cells, given via tail vein injection. Libraries were built with the immunoSEQ multiplex PCR assay. This immuneACCESS table, as held by TCRdb, lists in-frame sequences with V and J called but not all clones. Of the missing ones, under half trace to an unresolved V gene in checked studies; the others have no known cause. The sample has about 5,800 clones on record, 46% of them singletons. The ten largest clonotypes hold under 3% of the sample. The sequencing sample was made of skin. The receptors come from a female BALB/c mouse given C57BL/6 T cells with graft-versus-host disease after an allogeneic hematopoietic cell transplant.

Regarding this clone: These gene names are mouse names. The read stops 1 residue short of the end of the CDR3; the missing end is completed from the germline J gene. The chain uses TRBV26 and TRBJ2-4; D may match TRBD1 or TRBD2 (6 bases each). The V gene's germline CDR1 is KGHPV and CDR2 FQNQEV (reference sequence). The CDR3 extends over 13 amino acids. Trimming stripped 1 base from V and 9 bases from J, with 11 bases between. Incomplete CDR3 DNA: TGTGCCAGCAGTCTGTTGGGGGCTTGGACCTTGTAC. Amino acids: CASSLLGAWTLY. The full CDR3 protein reads CASSLLGAWTLYF.

A note on this clone: The genes are named according to mouse. The sequence runs out 1 residue before the end of the CDR3; the remainder is reconstructed from the germline J gene. The V call is TRBV3, the J call TRBJ1-2; D ambiguous. CDR1 is SNHLY and CDR2 is FYNGKV in the germline V gene (reference sequence). The V gene lost 6 bases and the J gene lost 0 bases, with 5 bases spanning the gap. This CDR3 is built from 12 residues. Here the CDR3 reads CASRQANSDYTF. Incomplete CDR3 DNA: TGTGCCAGCAGACAAGCAAACTCCGACTACACC.

Regarding this clone: Gene names and germline refer to mouse. Sequencing ends 1 residue short of the CDR3 end; the germline J gene provides the rest. The chain carries TRBV26 and TRBJ1-5; possible D gene TRBD1, 5 bases. Germline V CDR1 and CDR2: KGHPV, FQNQEV (reference sequence). The CDR3 runs 14 residues. V dropped 2 bases and J dropped 1 base, with 6 bases sitting between them. Incomplete CDR3 DNA: TGTGCCAGCAGTCTGCGACAGAACAACCAGGCTCCGCTT. Its protein is CASSLRQNNQAPL. The full CDR3 protein is CASSLRQNNQAPLF.

This clone appeared a few times. Here the gene names and germline are mouse. The read finishes 1 residue shy of the CDR3 end, and the germline J gene is used to complete it. The chain combines TRBV1 with TRBJ2-1; 10 bases are a match to TRBD1. V was pared by 2 bases and J by 7 bases, with 2 bases of the junction left unmatched. CDR3 size: 14 residues. CDR1 and CDR2 (germline): NSQYPW, LRSPGD (reference sequence). CDR3 sequence: CTCSARDRGAEQFF. Partial CDR3 DNA: TGCACCTGCAGTGCAAGGGACAGGGGAGCTGAGCAGTTC.

Points on this clone: Genes and germline are mouse. Read coverage stops 1 residue before the CDR3 terminus; the germline J gene supplies the remainder. The V call is TRBV12-2, the J call TRBJ2-5, with a possible D match to TRBD1 (5 bases). This CDR3 spans 15 amino acids. V lost 0 bases, J lost 0 bases, and 9 bases lay in between. Germline V lookup: CDR1 SGHLS, CDR2 HYDKME. CDR3 bases read: TGTGCCAGCTCTCTCCAGGGCCTTAACCAAGACACCCAGTAC. Residues: CASSLQGLNQDTQY. The whole CDR3 region reads CASSLQGLNQDTQYF.

About this clone: The gene names here belong to mouse. The read halts 1 residue ahead of the CDR3 end, with the missing end drawn from the germline J gene. The chain combines TRBV3 with TRBJ2-7; 8 nucleotides agree with TRBD2. J was trimmed by 4 bases and V by 1 base; bases with no gene match: 0. Looked up from germline, CDR1 is SNHLY and CDR2 is FYNGKV (reference sequence). The CDR3 has 13 amino acids. CDR3 bases read: TGTGCCAGCAGCTTAGACTGGGGGTATGAACAGTAC. Its translation is CASSLDWGYEQY. In full, the CDR3 reads CASSLDWGYEQYF.

This clone was detected a few times. Gene names and germline refer to mouse. The read comes to an end 1 residue before the CDR3 does, leaving the germline J gene to fill in the end. This chain connects TRBV26 to TRBJ2-2; tentative D call: TRBD1 (6 bases). The V gene lost 8 bases and the J gene lost 1 base, with 8 bases spanning the gap. There are 13 residues in the CDR3. Germline V lookup: CDR1 KGHPV, CDR2 FQNQEV (reference sequence). The CDR3 sequence is CASGTRNTGQLYF. CDR3 bases read: TGTGCCAGCGGGACAAGAAACACCGGGCAGCTCTAC.

This clone was counted only a few times. Gene names refer to mouse genes. The read comes to an end 1 residue before the CDR3 does, leaving the germline J gene to fill in the end. This chain joins TRBV26 and TRBJ2-3, with D possibly called TRBD1 or TRBD2 (5 bases each). Germline assignment: CDR1 KGHPV and CDR2 FQNQEV (reference sequence). This CDR3 is built from 15 residues. Trimming shortened V by 2 bases and J by 1 base, and 10 bases separated the two germline ends. The sequenced part of the CDR3 DNA is TGTGCCAGCAGTCTGGGGGCGCAGGGTGCAGAAACGCTGTAT. Amino acids: CASSLGAQGAETLY. The whole CDR3 sequence reads CASSLGAQGAETLYF.

For this clone: The genes and germline here are from mouse. The CDR3 goes on 1 residue after the read ends, and that part is filled in from the germline J gene. The rearrangement joins TRBV16 to TRBJ2-1, with a weak D call TRBD2 (6 bases). V dropped 5 bases and J dropped 7 bases, with 9 bases sitting between them. Germline CDR1 is SGHSA and CDR2 is FRNQAP. The CDR3 is made up of 12 amino acids. The part of the CDR3 DNA that was read is TGTGCAAGCAGCATAACTGGGGCTGAGCAGTTC. It specifies CASSITGAEQF. The full CDR3 sequence reads CASSITGAEQFF.

Of note for this clone: Here the gene names and germline are mouse. The CDR3 goes on 1 residue after the read ends, and that part is filled in from the germline J gene. The rearrangement joins TRBV26 to TRBJ2-7; 7 nucleotides agree with TRBD1. Germline-derived CDR1 and CDR2 are KGHPV and FQNQEV (reference sequence). The CDR3 is 12 amino acids. After removal of 2 bases from V and 5 bases from J, the junction contained 0 bases not matched to a gene. CDR3 in amino acids: CASSLTGDEQYF. CDR3 DNA, as far as it was read: TGTGCCAGCAGTCTGACAGGGGATGAACAGTAC.

In its sample, this clone was seen a few times. Mouse gene names and germline throughout. The CDR3 end is not reached by the read, which stops 1 residue before it; the germline J gene fills it in. The V call is TRBV23, the J call TRBJ2-5; the table's D call, TRBD2, was not checked against the DNA. Germline V gene sequence: CDR1 KGHTA, CDR2 FQNQQP. This CDR3 has 13 residues. Partial CDR3 DNA: TGCTCCAGCAGTCGACTGGTGCAAGACACCCAGTAC. Translated: CSSSRLVQDTQY. The whole CDR3 reads CSSSRLVQDTQYF.

This clone is categorized as medium-sized. Any gene name here is a mouse gene name. From the germline J gene comes the end of the CDR3, since the read stops 1 residue before it. The chain combines TRBV26 with TRBJ1-2; D ambiguous. Per germline, CDR1 KGHPV and CDR2 FQNQEV (reference sequence). This CDR3 region has 14 residues. V lost 2 bases and J lost 0, with 7 bases in between. The CDR3 sequence is CASSLQATNSDYTF. The covered CDR3 bases are TGTGCCAGCAGTCTGCAGGCGACAAACTCCGACTACACC.

A word on this clone: Germline and genes here are mouse. Read data end 1 residue before the CDR3 end; the end is taken from the germline J gene. The rearrangement links TRBV19 to TRBJ2-7, with D tentatively TRBD2 (5 bases). V dropped 4 bases and J dropped 1 base, with 6 bases sitting between them. The CDR3 contains 12 residues. The germline CDR1 and CDR2 sequences are FNHDT and SITEND (reference sequence). CDR3 residues: CASSRLSYEQYF. CDR3 DNA, as far as it was read: TGTGCCAGCAGTCGACTGTCCTATGAACAGTAC.

As concerns this clone: Gene names are the mouse ones. Read coverage stops 1 residue before the CDR3 terminus; the germline J gene supplies the remainder. The chain uses TRBV19 and TRBJ2-2; D ambiguous. The CDR3 spans 13 residues. V dropped 2 bases and J dropped 4 bases, with 6 bases sitting between them. Germline V CDR1 and CDR2: FNHDT, SITEND (reference sequence). The covered CDR3 bases are TGTGCCAGCAGTATCCGGTGCACCGGGCAGCTCTAC. Translating gives CASSIRCTGQLY. The complete CDR3 reads CASSIRCTGQLYF.

With respect to this clone: Gene names are mouse gene names. The CDR3 end falls 1 residue outside the read, so it is completed with the germline J gene. This sequence joins TRBV26 and TRBJ2-1, with TRBD2 identical over 11 bases. In germline, CDR1 is KGHPV, CDR2 FQNQEV (reference sequence). The ends lost 6 bases at V and 3 bases at J; junction bases unmatched: 4. The CDR3 sequence is 15 residues long. The CDR3 region is CASSHDWGGYAEQFF. The covered CDR3 bases are TGTGCCAGCAGCCATGACTGGGGGGGCTATGCTGAGCAGTTC.

Concerning this clone: Gene names and germline refer to mouse. The read terminates 1 residue before the CDR3 end, so the remaining end is supplied by the germline J gene. This chain connects TRBV23 to TRBJ2-3. Germline values: CDR1 KGHTA, CDR2 FQNQQP. The CDR3 runs to 10 residues. The part of the CDR3 DNA that was read is TGCTCCAGCGGTGCAGAAACGCTGTAT. This translates into CSSGAETLY. In full, the CDR3 reads CSSGAETLYF. Using reference TRBV23 and TRBJ2-3 for the parts outside the CDR3, the full variable domain is DAAVTQKPRYLIKMKGQEAEMKCIPEKGHTAVFWYQQKQSKELKFLIYFQNQQPLDQIDMVKERFSAVCPSSSLCSLGIRTCEAEDSALYLCSSGAETLYFGSGTRLTVL.

On this clone: Genes here carry mouse names. Read coverage stops 1 residue before the CDR3 terminus; the germline J gene supplies the remainder. V is TRBV29 and J is TRBJ2-5; D tentatively reads TRBD1 or TRBD2 (5 bases each). Germline V lookup: CDR1 MSHET, CDR2 SYDVDS. V dropped 2 bases and J dropped 6 bases, with 12 bases sitting between them. The CDR3 totals 14 residues. The CDR3 loop is CASSLDGAGDTQYF. The covered CDR3 bases are TGTGCTAGCAGTTTAGATGGGGCAGGGGACACCCAGTAC.

Regarding this clone: The gene names here belong to mouse. The read is 1 residue too short to cover the CDR3 end, so that end is filled in from the germline J gene. This chain joins TRBV26 and TRBJ2-1; D unresolved. The CDR3 runs 13 residues. CDR1 and CDR2 (germline): KGHPV, FQNQEV (reference sequence). Trimming removed 3 bases at V and 1 base at J, with 4 bases between. CDR3: CASSLNNYAEQFF. Incomplete CDR3 DNA: TGTGCCAGCAGTCTAAACAACTATGCTGAGCAGTTC.

As concerns this clone: Gene names are mouse gene names. With the read ending 1 residue before the CDR3 end, the germline J gene is used to fill in that end. This chain links TRBV3 with TRBJ2-7, with no clear D. V dropped 2 bases and J dropped 3 bases, with 8 bases sitting between them. Germline V gene lookup returns CDR1 SNHLY and CDR2 FYNGKV (reference sequence). This CDR3 has 13 residues. CDR3 protein: CASSLRLLYEQYF. The part of the CDR3 DNA that was read is TGTGCCAGCAGCTTAAGACTCCTCTATGAACAGTAC.

A note on this clone: Germline and genes here are mouse. The read is 1 residue too short to cover the CDR3 end, so that end is filled in from the germline J gene. This chain links TRBV3 with TRBJ2-3; 8 nucleotides match TRBD1. V shed 4 bases and J 2 bases; nucleotides not matched to a gene: 5. The CDR3 totals 15 residues. Germline V gives CDR1 SNHLY, CDR2 FYNGKV (reference sequence). CDR3 DNA, as far as it was read: TGTGCCAGCAGCTCGACAGGGGTTTTTGCAGAAACGCTGTAT. Translation: CASSSTGVFAETLY. The whole CDR3 region reads CASSSTGVFAETLYF.

About this clone itself: Gene labels here are mouse ones. The sequenced fragment ends 1 residue before the CDR3 boundary, so the rest is inferred from the germline J gene. The chain recombines TRBV3 with TRBJ2-4; 10 bases agree with TRBD2. J lost 2 bases, V lost 4 bases, and 3 bases had no gene match. The CDR3 has 15 amino acids. The germline V gene has CDR1 SNHLY and CDR2 FYNGKV (reference sequence). This chain's CDR3 is CASSSGTGVQNTLYF. CDR3 bases read: TGTGCCAGCAGCTCCGGGACTGGGGTTCAAAACACCTTGTAC.

Notes on this clone: Genes and germline are mouse. The read ends 1 residue shy of where the CDR3 ends; the end is completed using the germline J gene. The chain is built from TRBV23 and TRBJ2-1; the table's TRBD2 call for D was not verified on the DNA. This CDR3 comprises 15 residues. Per the germline V gene, CDR1 is KGHTA and CDR2 is FQNQQP. The sequenced part of the CDR3 DNA is TGCTCCAGCAGTCAATCCCTGGGGGGGAGAGCTGAGCAGTTC. It codes for CSSSQSLGGRAEQF. The full CDR3 reads CSSSQSLGGRAEQFF.

In this sample, this clone turned up once. Gene names denote mouse genes. The CDR3 sequence is CASSHGPSAETLYF. The DNA read from the CDR3 is TGTGCCAGCAGTCACGGACCGAGTGCAGAAACGCTGTAT. This chain connects TRBV26 to TRBJ2-3; unclear D gene. The read terminates 1 residue ahead of where the CDR3 ends, so the germline J gene completes it. The CDR3 consists of 14 residues. V lost 4 bases to trimming and J lost 0 bases, with 8 bases between them. Germline CDR1 is KGHPV and CDR2 is FQNQEV (reference sequence).

This clone was seen a single time. Gene labels here are mouse ones. Read data end 1 residue before the CDR3 end; the end is taken from the germline J gene. This chain uses TRBV26 with TRBJ2-5, with D unresolved. V was pared by 5 bases and J by 5 bases, with 11 bases between. The CDR3 covers 13 residues. Looked up from germline, CDR1 is KGHPV and CDR2 is FQNQEV (reference sequence). The CDR3 protein is CASSSPERDTQYF. The CDR3 DNA, read in part, is TGTGCCAGCAGTAGCCCAGAAAGAGACACCCAGTAC.

With regard to this clone: Gene names denote mouse genes. The read terminates 1 residue before the CDR3 end, so the remaining end is supplied by the germline J gene. The chain carries TRBV26 and TRBJ2-1, with D perhaps TRBD1 or TRBD2 (5 bases each). The CDR3 is 13 amino acids. V was shortened by 4 bases and J by 1 base, with 5 bases between the two germline ends. Germline V gives CDR1 KGHPV, CDR2 FQNQEV (reference sequence). This CDR3 is CASSRDNYAEQFF. Incomplete CDR3 DNA: TGTGCCAGCAGTCGGGACAACTATGCTGAGCAGTTC.